The next 6 T cell receptor beta chains were all read from a single sample in a study of T cell changes during pregnancy in multiple sclerosis. The method was immunoSEQ multiplex PCR; TCRdb's version includes in-frame clones alone and lacks a portion of them. Of about 79,000 clones in the sample, around nine tenths were seen once. The material was CD4+ T cells from peripheral blood mononuclear cells, obtained in the second trimester of pregnancy. The receptors derive from a female donor with multiple sclerosis, enrolled in a pregnancy study.

The V gene is TRBV11-3, the J gene TRBJ2-3, with 12 bases identical to TRBD2. CDR1 and CDR2 (germline): SGHNT, YENEEA. V trimming: 5 bases; J trimming: 2 bases; junction bases outside the gene matches: 5. CDR3 length: 16 amino acids. Here the CDR3 reads CASSPGTSGYTDTQYF. The CDR3 region has the DNA TGTGCCAGCAGCCCGGGGACTAGCGGGTACACAGATACGCAGTATTTT.

This clone was seen a few times. The genes are TRBV27 and TRBJ1-1; possible D gene TRBD1, 6 bases. From germline, CDR1 is MNHEY and CDR2 SMNVEV (reference sequence). The CDR3 consists of 14 residues. The V end lost 6 bases, the J end lost 1 base, and 12 bases lay between the germline ends. CDR3 DNA: TGTGCCAGCAGGACCCAACAGGGGAACACTGAAGCTTTCTTT. Its protein is CASRTQQGNTEAFF.

A few counts support this clone. The V gene is TRBV27, the J gene TRBJ1-2, with 7 bases aligning to TRBD1. The CDR3 contains 16 residues. Germline lookup yields CDR1 MNHEY and CDR2 SMNVEV (reference sequence). The V and J ends lost 0 bases and 0 bases, in that order; junction bases with no gene match: 4. CDR3 nucleotides: TGTGCCAGCAGTTTATCCGCGGACAGGCCTAACTATGGCTACACCTTC. Residues: CASSLSADRPNYGYTF.

J is TRBJ2-5 and V is TRBV7-7; TRBD1 matches 9 bases. Germline CDR1 is SSHAT and CDR2 is FNYEAQ (reference sequence). The CDR3 consists of 16 residues. Trimming cost V 3 bases and J 5 bases; bases outside gene matches: 10. The CDR3 nucleotides read TGTGCCAGCAGCTTGAGCCCGGGACAGGGTGGGGAGACCCAGTACTTC. It specifies CASSLSPGQGGETQYF.

This rearrangement joins TRBV29-1 to TRBJ2-5; TRBD2 matches at 9 bases. Germline V gene data show CDR1 as SQVTM and CDR2 as ANQGSEA. Germline trimming cut 6 bases from V and 4 bases from J; bases unmatched to any gene: 9. The length of the CDR3 is 14 residues. CDR3 amino acids: CSVVGLAFRETQYF. In nucleotides, the CDR3 is TGCAGCGTCGTCGGACTAGCGTTCAGAGAGACCCAGTACTTC.

CDR3 protein: CASSEGQGNTEAFF. As DNA, the CDR3 is TGTGCCAGCAGCGAGGGACAGGGGAACACTGAAGCTTTCTTT. The J gene is TRBJ1-1, the V gene TRBV2; 9 bases are shared with TRBD1. J was trimmed by 1 base and V by 6 bases; bases with no gene match: 3. The CDR3 extends over 14 amino acids. Germline CDR1 reads SNHLY; CDR2 reads FYNNEI.